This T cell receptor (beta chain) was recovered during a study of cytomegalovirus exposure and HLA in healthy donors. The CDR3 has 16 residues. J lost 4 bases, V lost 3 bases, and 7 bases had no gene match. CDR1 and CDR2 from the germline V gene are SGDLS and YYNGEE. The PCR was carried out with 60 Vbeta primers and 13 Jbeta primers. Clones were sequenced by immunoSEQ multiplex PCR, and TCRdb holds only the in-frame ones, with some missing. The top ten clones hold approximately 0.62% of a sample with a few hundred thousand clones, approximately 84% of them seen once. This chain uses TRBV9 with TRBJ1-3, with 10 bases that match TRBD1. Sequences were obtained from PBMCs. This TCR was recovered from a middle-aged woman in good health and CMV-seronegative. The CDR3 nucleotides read TGTGCCAGCAGCGAGAGGGGACAGGGGACGGGAAACACCATATATTTT. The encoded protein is CASSERGQGTGNTIYF.